A selection of T cell receptor beta chains follows, all from one sample in a study of T cells in Graves' hyperthyroidism and ophthalmopathy. TCRdb reprocessed the multiplex PCR reads with MiXCR, giving one entry per CDR3 protein. The sample consists of more than 300,000 distinct CDR3 sequences, about a sixth of them appearing once. Material for sequencing was blood. The source of these receptors is a woman aged 25 to 45 with Graves' hyperthyroidism that later progressed to Graves' ophthalmopathy. CDR3s include the opening cysteine and the closing phenylalanine or tryptophan. A D gene is named only where the DNA matches it firmly.

. | TRBV2 | CASSEYGGLYGYTF
. | TRBV6-2/TRBV6-3 | CASHPTLVPYEQYF
. | TRBV27 | CASSYYGGLDYEQYF
. | TRBV6-5 | CASSYAGVGSPLHF
. | TRBV2 | CASSKGHSGNTIYF
. | TRBV6-1 | CASSGKAQGYNEQFF
TRBD1 | TRBV30 | CAWASRDRGINQPQHF
. | TRBV3-1 | CASSQDRGRMNTEAFF
. | TRBV7-9 | CASSLNFGYGYTF
. | TRBV5-6 | CASTETGTGELFF
TRBD1 | TRBV5-1 | CASSMGQGYEQHF
TRBD2 | TRBV7-6 | CASSTRGGPNEQFF
TRBD1 | TRBV9 | CASSVDSGQGNSEQYF
. | TRBV19 | CASSMWAGTSGANVLTF
TRBD2 | TRBV27 | CASSPGTSGEQFF
TRBD1 | TRBV4-1 | CASSQVGQFNQPQHF
TRBD2 | TRBV11-2 | CASSLVAGPSYEQYF
. | TRBV12-3/TRBV12-4 | CASSWGREHLNEKLFF
. | TRBV5-8 | CASSLEVVREQYF
TRBD2 | TRBV13 | CASSSTLRDSGNNTSGSVADTQYF
TRBD1 | TRBV28 | CASSTLNRGRGVGGYTF
TRBD2 | TRBV13 | CASSTGTSSEQYF
TRBD2 | TRBV5-4 | CASSLTQTSGRADTQYF
. | TRBV27 | CASSFGIGNTIYF
. | TRBV5-1 | CASSLGPGEQFF
TRBD1 | TRBV29-1 | CSVEFPGQGIDNEQFF
. | TRBV12-3/TRBV12-4 | CALNRGPTNYGYTF
. | TRBV19 | CASSWRVGYNEQFF
TRBD2 | TRBV28 | CASSLYTGTSGNNEQFF
. | TRBV5-1 | CASSLGGGQLNTEAFF
. | TRBV18 | CASSPPHRFNSGANVLTF
TRBD2 | TRBV6-1 | CATTERGGILSTDTQYF
TRBD1 | TRBV6-1 | CASSVMTGGHEQFF
. | TRBV19 | CASSMTGPYEQYF
TRBD2 | TRBV28 | CASSLGTRPAETQYF
. | TRBV4-1 | CASSQPLTGRNTEAFF
TRBD1 | TRBV6-1 | CASILRDRGHDGYTF
. | TRBV6-1 | CASDDGYIEGNQPQHF
TRBD2 | TRBV5-5 | CASSLLAGGLSYNEQFF
TRBD1 | TRBV19 | CASSPRVGTGEYGYTF
. | TRBV25-1 | CASSGAAYNEQFF
TRBD1 | TRBV4-1 | CASSPRSETGGWQETQYF
TRBD2 | TRBV2 | CASSFLAGVNNEQFF
TRBD2 | TRBV20-1 | CSAGTSGSYNEQFF
. | TRBV10-3 | CAISESGHRDQTEAFF
. | TRBV20-1 | CSARSPPDRGYGYTF
TRBD1 | TRBV4-1 | CASSPPDRAATNEKLFF
. | TRBV18 | CASSLRANSYEQYF
. | TRBV29-1 | CSARGDIDYGYTF
. | TRBV5-1 | CASSLGARESYEQYF
. | TRBV2 | CASTPPPGQRGDWTQYF
. | TRBV2 | CASSLAPYEQYF
. | TRBV5-1 | CASSLARESSYNEQFF
. | TRBV19 | CAITEQGRVNEQFF
TRBD2 | TRBV7-9 | CASSLADYVAGEYNEQFF